This passage covers 14 T cell receptor beta chains from one sample sequenced in a study of T cell responses to AZD1222 COVID-19 vaccine. Profiling relied on immunoSEQ multiplex PCR, and the TCRdb table lists in-frame clones only, not all of them. Among 150,000 or so clones listed, 93% were seen once. The sequencing here drew on peripheral blood, taken on day 0 of MenACWY control vaccination. All receptors derive from an adult in good health.

The chain joins TRBV28 to TRBJ1-5, with D possibly matching TRBD1 (5 bases). Germline CDR1 and CDR2: MDHEN and SYDVKM. This CDR3 contains 18 residues. Trimming shortened V by 4 bases and J by 1 base, and 20 bases separated the two germline ends. CDR3 amino acids: CASSSVLGGAMSNQPQHF. The CDR3 bases are TGTGCCAGCAGTTCCGTCCTAGGAGGGGCGATGAGCAATCAGCCCCAGCATTTT.

The genes are TRBV11-2 and TRBJ2-4; D perhaps matches TRBD2 (6 bases). This CDR3 region has 12 residues. Germline values: CDR1 SGHAT, CDR2 FQNNGV. Trimming took off 7 bases at V and 12 bases at J, with 16 bases between the two ends. The CDR3 DNA reads TGTGCCAGCACCAAGATCGGGGGTCCTCAGTACTTC. It encodes CASTKIGGPQYF. Together with reference TRBV11-2 and TRBJ2-4, the CDR3 gives the full variable domain: EAGVAQSPRYKIIEKRQSVAFWCNPISGHATLYWYQQILGQGPKLLIQFQNNGVVDDSQLPKDRFSAERLKGVDSTLKIQPAKLEDSAVYLCASTKIGGPQYFGAGTRLSVL.

This chain joins TRBV19 and TRBJ1-1, with D unclear. CDR3 length equals 14 residues. The ends were cut back, 3 bases at V and 6 bases at J, with 14 bases in the middle. The V gene's germline CDR1 is LNHDA and CDR2 SQIVND (reference sequence). The CDR3 bases are TGTGCCAGTAGTATCGAGGGCGGGAGGGCTGAAGCTTTCTTT. This codes for CASSIEGGRAEAFF.

This clone has only one observation. The chain uses TRBV19 and TRBJ1-4; D gene uncertain. V was cut by 4 bases and J by 4 bases, with 7 bases left in between. Germline values: CDR1 LNHDA, CDR2 SQIVND (reference sequence). This CDR3 is built from 13 residues. This chain's CDR3 is CASSNSRNEKLFF. The CDR3 DNA reads as TGTGCCAGTAGTAACAGCCGTAATGAAAAACTGTTTTTT.

The chain uses TRBV15 and TRBJ1-5; maybe TRBD1 (5 bases). CDR1 LNHNV and CDR2 YYDKDF come from the germline V gene (reference sequence). Trimming removed 3 bases at V and 3 bases at J, with 12 bases between. This CDR3 region has 15 residues. In DNA, the CDR3 is TGTGCCACCAGCAGCTCTCGACAGACCAATCAGCCCCAGCATTTT. This gives the protein CATSSSRQTNQPQHF.

V and J are TRBV5-8 and TRBJ1-3; D unclear. The germline V gene encodes CDR1 SGHTS and CDR2 YDEGEE. CDR3 length: 14 amino acids. Trimming removed 0 bases at V and 9 bases at J, with 13 bases between. The CDR3 nucleotides read TGTGCCAGCAGCTTGGGGACTCCGTCAAGCACCATATATTTT. It translates to CASSLGTPSSTIYF. Complete variable domain (other parts from reference TRBV5-8 and TRBJ1-3): EAGVTQSPTHLIKTRGQQATLRCSPISGHTSVYWYQQALGLGLQFLLWYDEGEERNRGNFPPRFSGRQFPNYSSELNVNALELEDSALYLCASSLGTPSSTIYFGEGSWLTVV.

This clone came up once. One junction end does not reproduce the germline sequence, and a read error may be involved. The V and J genes are TRBV4-3 and TRBJ1-2; D uncertain. The CDR3 is made up of 14 amino acids. CDR1 LGHNA and CDR2 YSLEER come from the germline V gene. The CDR3 DNA follows: TGCGCCAGCAGCCAAGATCACCTTATCGGGAGCGCAAACTTC. Translated: CASSQDHLIGSANF.

J is TRBJ1-2 and V is TRBV19, with 9 bases identical to TRBD1. With V trimmed by 5 bases and J by 8 bases, 12 bases remained unmatched. This CDR3 contains 15 residues. Germline CDR1 reads LNHDA; CDR2 reads SQIVND (reference sequence). The CDR3 is CASSSGQGWSRGYTF. CDR3 DNA sequence: TGTGCCAGTAGTTCTGGACAGGGGTGGTCTCGAGGCTACACCTTC.

This clone was detected once. The chain employs TRBV7-9 and TRBJ2-3; D is uncertain. The CDR3 is 15 amino acids. CDR1 and CDR2 from the germline V gene are SEHNR and FQNEAQ (reference sequence). The V gene lost 5 bases and the J gene lost 2 bases, with 14 bases spanning the gap. CDR3 residues: CASSLRSSFTDTQYF. CDR3 DNA: TGTGCCAGCAGCCTTCGGTCGTCTTTCACAGATACGCAGTATTTT.

This clone was seen a single time. V is TRBV6-5 and J is TRBJ2-2; D unclear. The CDR3 contains 13 residues. Germline V gene lookup returns CDR1 MNHEY and CDR2 SVGAGI. The V end was cut by 6 bases, the J end by 3 bases, with 8 bases between. CDR3 nucleotides: TGTGCCAGCAGACCCCAGGACACCGGGGAGCTGTTTTTT. Amino acid sequence: CASRPQDTGELFF.

The chain has TRBV18 and TRBJ1-2; no clear D. V lost 0 bases and J lost 2, with 7 bases in between. Germline CDR1 KGHSH, CDR2 LQKENI. CDR3 length equals 14 residues. CDR3 DNA: TGTGCCAGCTCACCACCGGCACGGAACTATGGCTACACCTTC. This encodes CASSPPARNYGYTF.

The CDR3 loop is CASSLSGLDYGYTF. The CDR3 DNA reads as TGTGCCAGCAGCTTGTCAGGGCTCGACTATGGCTACACCTTC. The chain couples TRBV5-4 to TRBJ1-2; D is perhaps TRBD1 (5 bases). V lost 1 base and J 3 bases, leaving 10 bases between the germline ends. This CDR3 comprises 14 residues. Germline V gene data show CDR1 as SGHNT and CDR2 as YYREEE (reference sequence).

V gene TRBV5-1 combines with J gene TRBJ1-1; D is unresolved. This CDR3 is built from 13 residues. CDR1 SGHRS and CDR2 YFSETQ come from the germline V gene. Trimming left V 1 base short and J 10 bases short, with 14 bases between. The CDR3 loop is CASSLYAETGAFF. The DNA of the CDR3 is TGCGCCAGCAGCTTGTACGCGGAAACGGGAGCTTTCTTT.

The J gene is TRBJ1-2, the V gene TRBV5-4, with D maybe TRBD1 (6 bases). The V gene lost 4 bases and the J gene lost 5 bases, with 15 bases spanning the gap. The CDR3 has 14 amino acids. Germline V gene sequence: CDR1 SGHNT, CDR2 YYREEE (reference sequence). The CDR3 DNA reads as TGTGCCAGCAGCCATAACCAGGGGAATTATGGCTACACCTTC. Protein product: CASSHNQGNYGYTF.